This TCR beta chain was observed in a study of blood T cell repertoires in COVID-19. Study-wide background: Samples taken during acute and convalescent COVID-19 were collected in the United States, Italy and Spain. The analysed material was cDNA or gDNA that came from T cells, B-cell-depleted T cells, or PBMCs.

The CDR3 length is 14 residues. V gave up 3 bases and J gave up 1 base; unmatched junction bases: 2. The V gene's germline CDR1 is DFQATT and CDR2 SNEGSKA (reference sequence). In the authors' methods: Researchers report that nucleated cell counts were estimated from reference gene primer amplification. Data came from immunoSEQ multiplex PCR; TCRdb stores just in-frame clones and leaves some out. The DNA was the basis for D and trimming; V, J and clone size are from that table. The table records approximately 54,000 clones, roughly 88% of them present only once. The sample comprised peripheral blood. V gene TRBV20-1 combines with J gene TRBJ1-5, with 8 bases lining up with TRBD1. This clonotype was obtained from a human donor in a cohort sampled during active COVID-19. CDR3 sequence reads: CSASYRGSNQPQHF. CDR3 sequence (DNA): TGCAGTGCTAGTTACAGGGGGAGCAATCAGCCCCAGCATTTT.